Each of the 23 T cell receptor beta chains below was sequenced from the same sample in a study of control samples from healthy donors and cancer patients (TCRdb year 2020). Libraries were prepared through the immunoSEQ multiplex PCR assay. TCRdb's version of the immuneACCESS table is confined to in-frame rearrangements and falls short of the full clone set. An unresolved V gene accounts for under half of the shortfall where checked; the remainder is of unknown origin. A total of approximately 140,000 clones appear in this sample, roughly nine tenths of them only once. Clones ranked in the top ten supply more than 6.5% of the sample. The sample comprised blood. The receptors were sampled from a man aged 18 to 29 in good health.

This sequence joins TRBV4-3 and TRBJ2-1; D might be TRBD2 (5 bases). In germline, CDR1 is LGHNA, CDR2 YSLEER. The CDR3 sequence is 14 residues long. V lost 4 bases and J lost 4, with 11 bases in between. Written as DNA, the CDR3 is TGCGCCAGCAGCCCCATCCGGGGATACAATGAGCAGTTCTTC. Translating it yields CASSPIRGYNEQFF.

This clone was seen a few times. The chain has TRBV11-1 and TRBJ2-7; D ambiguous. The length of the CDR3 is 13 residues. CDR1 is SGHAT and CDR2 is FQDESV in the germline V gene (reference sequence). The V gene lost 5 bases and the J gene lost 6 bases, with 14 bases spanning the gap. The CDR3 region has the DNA TGTGCCAGCAGCAACACTTTCCCGGGCGAGCAGTACTTC. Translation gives CASSNTFPGEQYF.

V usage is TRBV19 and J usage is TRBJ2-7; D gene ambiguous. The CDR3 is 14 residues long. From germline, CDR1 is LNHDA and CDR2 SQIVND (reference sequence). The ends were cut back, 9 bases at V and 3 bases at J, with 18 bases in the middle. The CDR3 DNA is TGTGCCAGCCGCATTAAACCCGGTCTCTACGAGCAGTACTTC. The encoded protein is CASRIKPGLYEQYF.

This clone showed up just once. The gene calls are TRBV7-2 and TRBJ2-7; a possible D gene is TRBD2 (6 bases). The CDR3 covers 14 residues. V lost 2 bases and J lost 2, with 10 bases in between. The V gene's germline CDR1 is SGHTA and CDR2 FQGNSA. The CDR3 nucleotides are TGTGCCAGCAGCTTACGGCGGGGAGCCTACGAGCAGTACTTC. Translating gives CASSLRRGAYEQYF. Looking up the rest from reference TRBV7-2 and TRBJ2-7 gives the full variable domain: GAGVSQSPSNKVTEKGKDVELRCDPISGHTALYWYRQSLGQGLEFLIYFQGNSAPDKSGLPSDRFSAERTGGSVSTLTIQRTQQEDSAVYLCASSLRRGAYEQYFGPGTRLTVT.

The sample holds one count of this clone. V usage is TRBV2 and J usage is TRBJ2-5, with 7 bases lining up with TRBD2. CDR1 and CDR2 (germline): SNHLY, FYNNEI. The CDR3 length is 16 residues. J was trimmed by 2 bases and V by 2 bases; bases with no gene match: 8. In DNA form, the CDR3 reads TGTGCCAGCAGTGAATTCCGAACTAGCGAGCAAGAGACCCAGTACTTC. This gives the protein CASSEFRTSEQETQYF.

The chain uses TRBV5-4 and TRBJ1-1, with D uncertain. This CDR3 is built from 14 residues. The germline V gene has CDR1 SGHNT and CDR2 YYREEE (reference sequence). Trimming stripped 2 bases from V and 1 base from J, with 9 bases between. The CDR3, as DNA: TGTGCCAGCAGCTTTGCGCGGGGGAACACTGAAGCTTTCTTT. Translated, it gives CASSFARGNTEAFF. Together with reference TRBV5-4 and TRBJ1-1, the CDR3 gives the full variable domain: ETGVTQSPTHLIKTRGQQVTLRCSSQSGHNTVSWYQQALGQGPQFIFQYYREEENGRGNFPPRFSGLQFPNYSSELNVNALELDDSALYLCASSFARGNTEAFFGQGTRLTVV.

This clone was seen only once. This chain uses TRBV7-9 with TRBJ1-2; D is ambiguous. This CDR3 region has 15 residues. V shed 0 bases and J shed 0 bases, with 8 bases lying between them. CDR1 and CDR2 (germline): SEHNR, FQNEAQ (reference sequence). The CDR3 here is CASSLARPANYGYTF. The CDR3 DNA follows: TGTGCCAGCAGCTTAGCGCGGCCGGCTAACTATGGCTACACCTTC.

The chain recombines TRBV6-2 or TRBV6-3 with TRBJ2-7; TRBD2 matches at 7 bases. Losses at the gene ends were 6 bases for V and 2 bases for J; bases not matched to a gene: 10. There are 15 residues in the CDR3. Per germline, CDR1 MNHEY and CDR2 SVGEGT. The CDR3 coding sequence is TGTGCCAGCAGCCCATGGGGGGGGATAACCTACGAGCAGTACTTC. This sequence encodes CASSPWGGITYEQYF.

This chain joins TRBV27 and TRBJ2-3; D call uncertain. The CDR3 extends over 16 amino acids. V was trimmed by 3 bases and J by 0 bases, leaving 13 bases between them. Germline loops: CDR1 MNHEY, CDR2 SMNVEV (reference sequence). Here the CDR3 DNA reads TGTGCCAGCAGTTTCCGATGGGGTACTAGCACAGATACGCAGTATTTT. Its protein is CASSFRWGTSTDTQYF.

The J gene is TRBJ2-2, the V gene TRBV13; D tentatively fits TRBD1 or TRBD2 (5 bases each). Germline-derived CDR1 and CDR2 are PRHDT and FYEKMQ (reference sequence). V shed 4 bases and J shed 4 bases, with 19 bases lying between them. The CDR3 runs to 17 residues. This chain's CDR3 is CASSSEPVGERTGELFF. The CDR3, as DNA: TGTGCCAGCAGCTCAGAACCCGTGGGGGAGCGCACCGGGGAGCTGTTTTTT.

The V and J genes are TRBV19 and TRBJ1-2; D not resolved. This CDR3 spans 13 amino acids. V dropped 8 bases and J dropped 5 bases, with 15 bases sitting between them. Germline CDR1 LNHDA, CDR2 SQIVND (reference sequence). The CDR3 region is CASRDPTAYGYTF. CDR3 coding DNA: TGTGCCAGTCGAGACCCGACGGCATATGGCTACACCTTC.

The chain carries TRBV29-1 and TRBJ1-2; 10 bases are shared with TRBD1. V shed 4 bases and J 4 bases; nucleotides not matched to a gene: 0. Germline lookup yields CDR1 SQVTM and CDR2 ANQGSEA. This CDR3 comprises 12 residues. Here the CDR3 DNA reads TGCAGCGTTGGGGACAGGGGCTATGGCTACACCTTC. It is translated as CSVGDRGYGYTF.

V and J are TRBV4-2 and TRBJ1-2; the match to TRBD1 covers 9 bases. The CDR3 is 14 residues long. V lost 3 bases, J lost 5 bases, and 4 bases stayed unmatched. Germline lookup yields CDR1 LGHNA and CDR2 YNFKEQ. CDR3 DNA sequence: TGTGCCAGCAGCCAGGACAGGGGTGTTTATGGCTACACCTTC. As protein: CASSQDRGVYGYTF.

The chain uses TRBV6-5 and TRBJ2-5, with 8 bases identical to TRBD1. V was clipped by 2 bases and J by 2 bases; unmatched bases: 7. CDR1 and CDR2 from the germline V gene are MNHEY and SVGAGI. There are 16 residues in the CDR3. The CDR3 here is CASSYRYGQGQETQYF. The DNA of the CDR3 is TGTGCCAGCAGTTACCGTTACGGACAGGGACAAGAGACCCAGTACTTC.

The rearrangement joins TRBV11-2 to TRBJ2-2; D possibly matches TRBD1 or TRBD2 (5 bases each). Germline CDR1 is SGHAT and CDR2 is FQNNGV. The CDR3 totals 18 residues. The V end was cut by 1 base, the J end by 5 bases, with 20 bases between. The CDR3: CASSLAPIWGIGTGELFF. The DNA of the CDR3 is TGTGCCAGCAGCTTAGCTCCCATTTGGGGGATCGGGACCGGGGAGCTGTTTTTT.

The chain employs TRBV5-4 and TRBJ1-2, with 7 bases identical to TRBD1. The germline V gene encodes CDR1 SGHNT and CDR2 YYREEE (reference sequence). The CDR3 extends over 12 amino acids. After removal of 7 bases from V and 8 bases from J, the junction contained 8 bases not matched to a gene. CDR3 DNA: TGTGCCAGCGGACGACAGGGTAACGGCTACACCTTC. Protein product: CASGRQGNGYTF.

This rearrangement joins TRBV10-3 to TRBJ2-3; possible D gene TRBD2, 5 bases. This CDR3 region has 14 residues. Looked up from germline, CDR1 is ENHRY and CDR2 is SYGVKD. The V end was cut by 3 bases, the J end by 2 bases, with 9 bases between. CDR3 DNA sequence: TGTGCCATCAGTGAAGCGGCGATCACAGATACGCAGTATTTT. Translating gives CAISEAAITDTQYF.

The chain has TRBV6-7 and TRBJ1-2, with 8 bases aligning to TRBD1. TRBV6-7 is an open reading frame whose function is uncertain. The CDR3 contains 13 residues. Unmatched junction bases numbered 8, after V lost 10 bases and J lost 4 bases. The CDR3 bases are TGTGCCATCCGGACAGGGCGTATCTATGGCTACACCTTC. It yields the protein CAIRTGRIYGYTF.

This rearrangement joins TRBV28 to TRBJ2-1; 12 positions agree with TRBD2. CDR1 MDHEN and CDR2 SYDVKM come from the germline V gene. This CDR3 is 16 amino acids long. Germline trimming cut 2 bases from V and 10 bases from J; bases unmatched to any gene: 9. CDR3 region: CASSLGTSGGIWEQFF. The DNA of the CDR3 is TGTGCCAGCAGTTTAGGAACTAGCGGGGGGATCTGGGAGCAGTTCTTC. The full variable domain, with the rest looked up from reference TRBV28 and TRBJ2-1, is DVKVTQSSRYLVKRTGEKVFLECVQDMDHENMFWYRQDPGLGLRLIYFSYDVKMKEKGDIPEGYSVSREKKERFSLILESASTNQTSMYLCASSLGTSGGIWEQFFGPGTRLTVL.

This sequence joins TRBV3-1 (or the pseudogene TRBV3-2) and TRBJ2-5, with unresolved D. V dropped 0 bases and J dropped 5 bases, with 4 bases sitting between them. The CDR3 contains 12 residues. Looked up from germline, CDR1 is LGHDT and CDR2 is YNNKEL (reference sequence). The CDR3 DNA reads TGTGCCAGCAGCCAAGACCGGGAGACCCAGTACTTC. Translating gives CASSQDRETQYF.

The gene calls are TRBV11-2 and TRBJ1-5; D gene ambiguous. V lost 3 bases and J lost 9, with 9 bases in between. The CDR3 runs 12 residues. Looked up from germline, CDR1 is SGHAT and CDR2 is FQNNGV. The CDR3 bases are TGTGCCAGCAGCTTCCACCAAGGGCCCCAGCATTTT. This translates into CASSFHQGPQHF.

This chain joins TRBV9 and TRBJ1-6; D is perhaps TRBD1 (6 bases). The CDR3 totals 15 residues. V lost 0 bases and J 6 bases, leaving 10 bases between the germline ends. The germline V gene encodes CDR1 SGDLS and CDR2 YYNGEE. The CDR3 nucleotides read TGTGCCAGCAGCGTAGAGGGCAGGGGTAATTCACCCCTCCACTTT. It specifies CASSVEGRGNSPLHF.

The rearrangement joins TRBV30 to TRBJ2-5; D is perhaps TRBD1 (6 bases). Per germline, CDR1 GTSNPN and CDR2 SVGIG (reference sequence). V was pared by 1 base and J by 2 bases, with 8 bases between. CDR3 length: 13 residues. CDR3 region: CAWSEDSQETQYF. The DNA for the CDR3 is TGTGCCTGGAGTGAGGACAGTCAAGAGACCCAGTACTTC.